One sample yielded the 3 T cell receptor beta chains listed below, sequenced in a study of cytomegalovirus exposure and HLA in healthy donors. The study ran its PCR with 60 Vbeta and 13 Jbeta primers. Clones were sequenced by immunoSEQ multiplex PCR, and TCRdb holds only the in-frame ones, with some missing. In the table there are 80,000 or so clones, about 73% of which are singletons. The sequenced sample consisted of PBMCs. These receptors were obtained from a man aged 35 to 55 in good health and CMV-seronegative.

The CDR3 bases are TGCGCCAGCAGCCCGGGGACTAGCGGAACACAAGAGACCCAGTACTTC. Translating it yields CASSPGTSGTQETQYF. V is TRBV4-1 and J is TRBJ2-5; 11 bases fit TRBD2. J lost 2 bases, V lost 4 bases, and 6 bases had no gene match. This CDR3 is built from 16 residues. The V gene's germline CDR1 is MGHRA and CDR2 YSYEKL.

The chain combines TRBV18 with TRBJ2-7, with D possibly being TRBD1 (6 bases). Germline-derived CDR1 and CDR2 are KGHSH and LQKENI. There are 13 residues in the CDR3. Trimming removed 4 bases at V and 2 bases at J, with 9 bases between. For the CDR3, the DNA is TGTGCCAGCTCACTCGGACAGACCTACGAGCAGTACTTC. Its protein is CASSLGQTYEQYF.

This clone was seen only once. The genes are TRBV5-1 and TRBJ2-6, with 7 bases identical to TRBD1. V was pared by 5 bases and J by 0 bases, with 11 bases of the junction left unmatched. The CDR3 contains 18 residues. Germline CDR1 reads SGHRS; CDR2 reads YFSETQ. Here the CDR3 DNA reads TGCGCCAGCAGTCTACAGGGGTCTACTCCCTCTGGGGCCAACGTCCTGACTTTC. This translates into CASSLQGSTPSGANVLTF.